This T cell receptor beta chain derives from a study of blood T cells in healthy people across ages. The second PCR ran about 6 to 11 cycles with a sample-barcoded 5' primer and J-beta primers. Researchers report that a template-switch adaptor with 12 random nucleotides tagged each cDNA molecule. TCRdb redid the calling of the 5' RACE reads with MiXCR, one entry per CDR3 protein. The data hold about 1.5 million distinct CDR3 sequences, with approximately 43% observed a single time. This clonotype was seen a few times. The CDR3 loop spans 14 amino acids. V was pared by 4 bases and J by 7 bases, with 6 bases of the junction left unmatched. The germline V gene encodes CDR1 PRHDT and CDR2 FYEKMQ (reference sequence). Sample donors were healthy Caucasian individuals that came from Russia, aged about 6 to 95.

The receptor's source is a woman aged 18-29 years in good health. The sample comprised blood. V and J are TRBV13 and TRBJ2-1, with 8 bases lining up with TRBD1. In DNA form, the CDR3 reads TGTGCCAGCAGCTATATGGACAGGGTAAATGAGCAGTTCTTC. The encoded protein is CASSYMDRVNEQFF.